A single T cell receptor (beta chain) is shown here with its context. The antigen is not known. The sample belongs to a study of OX40 agonist ivuxolimab in advanced cancers. Study-level background: Cohort: 80% to 85% men, mean age approximately 66, aged roughly 23 to 79.

The CDR3 sequence is 16 residues long. V was trimmed by 0 bases and J by 5 bases, leaving 14 bases between them. CDR1 MNHEY and CDR2 SVGAGI come from the germline V gene. Data came from immunoSEQ multiplex PCR; TCRdb stores just in-frame clones and leaves some out. The sample gives 25,000 to 30,000 clones, 82% of which show up once; about 20% is in the top ten. Study results and caveats: Antigen specificity remained undetermined for the expanded peripheral T cells. At doses 0.1 to 3.0 mg/kg, CD4+ and CD8+ clones expanded.

Blood sampling was done at baseline, cycle 4 day 1, and cycle 7 day 1. This receptor was taken from an adult with an advanced solid tumor such as melanoma, head and neck, liver or kidney cancer. The V gene is TRBV6-5, the J gene TRBJ2-1; weak D call: TRBD1 (6 bases). The input for sequencing was CD4+ or CD8+ T cells sorted from blood, taken in a trial of the OX40 agonist ivuxolimab. In DNA form, the CDR3 reads TGTGCCAGCAGTTACTCGCCAGGGGCTATGGACAATGAGCAGTTCTTC. Its protein product is CASSYSPGAMDNEQFF.